A single sample is the source of the 12 T cell receptor beta chains below, sequenced in a study of T cells in Graves' hyperthyroidism and ophthalmopathy. Amplified TCR beta CDR3 regions came from RNA transcripts. Carried out on the TCR CDR3, a first-round RT-PCR used the HTBI primer set. TCRdb re-called the multiplex PCR reads through MiXCR, storing one row per CDR3 protein. The sample lists about 840,000 distinct CDR3 sequences; around 38% were seen once. Sequencing was performed on blood. The receptors were sampled from a man younger than 30 with Graves' hyperthyroidism.

This clonotype was recorded at least ten times. The chain combines TRBV7-3 with TRBJ1-5; no clear D gene. Germline V gene sequence: CDR1 SGHTA, CDR2 FQGTGA. V gave up 1 base and J gave up 2 bases, with 3 bases separating them. This CDR3 is 13 amino acids long. CDR3 amino acids: CASSLSRNQPQHF. The CDR3 nucleotides read TGTGCCAGCAGCTTAAGTCGCAATCAGCCCCAGCATTTT.

The chain recombines TRBV5-1 with TRBJ1-4; D gene ambiguous. The CDR3 consists of 13 residues. Germline-derived CDR1 and CDR2 are SGHRS and YFSETQ. Trimming removed 5 bases at V and 8 bases at J, with 13 bases between. The CDR3 region is CASSDGAREKLFF. The CDR3 DNA sequence: TGCGCCAGCAGTGATGGCGCCCGGGAAAAACTGTTTTTT.

The chain couples TRBV11-2 to TRBJ2-7; D may be TRBD2 (5 bases). V lost 3 bases to trimming and J lost 0 bases, with 9 bases between them. The V gene's germline CDR1 is SGHAT and CDR2 FQNNGV. The CDR3 extends over 14 amino acids. The CDR3 DNA follows: TGTGCCAGCAGCTTCGCCGGGGTCTCCTACGAGCAGTACTTC. Amino acid sequence: CASSFAGVSYEQYF.

This chain joins TRBV5-1 and TRBJ1-1; possibly TRBD1 for D (6 bases). In germline, CDR1 is SGHRS, CDR2 YFSETQ. Trimming shortened V by 4 bases and J by 4 bases, and 11 bases separated the two germline ends. This CDR3 comprises 13 residues. The CDR3 region is CASSQQGLTEAFF. The CDR3 bases are TGCGCCAGCAGCCAACAGGGCCTCACTGAAGCTTTCTTT.

The sample holds many counts of this clonotype. The V call is TRBV13, the J call TRBJ1-2, with a possible D match to TRBD1 (5 bases). V was trimmed by 3 bases and J by 4 bases, leaving 12 bases between them. Per germline, CDR1 PRHDT and CDR2 FYEKMQ (reference sequence). The CDR3 is made up of 14 amino acids. The CDR3 region has the DNA TGTGCCAGCAGCTTGGGGACGGACGTCTATGGCTACACCTTC. This translates into CASSLGTDVYGYTF. Complete variable domain (other parts from reference TRBV13 and TRBJ1-2): AAGVIQSPRHLIKEKRETATLKCYPIPRHDTVYWYQQGPGQDPQFLISFYEKMQSDKGSIPDRFSAQQFSDYHSELNMSSLELGDSALYFCASSLGTDVYGYTFGSGTRLTVV.

The rearrangement uses TRBV4-1 and TRBJ2-7, with unresolved D. The CDR3 has 13 amino acids. Trimming stripped 6 bases from V and 3 bases from J, with 12 bases between. Germline CDR1 MGHRA, CDR2 YSYEKL. CDR3 nucleotide sequence: TGCGCCAGCAGTCACGGCGAGCTCTACGAGCAGTACTTC. Translation: CASSHGELYEQYF.

The rearrangement joins TRBV9 to TRBJ2-7, with D uncertain. There are 12 residues in the CDR3. The germline V and J ends were trimmed by 0 bases and 9 bases, with 10 bases remaining between them. CDR1 and CDR2 (germline): SGDLS, YYNGEE. The CDR3 DNA reads TGTGCCAGCAGCGTAGACCGTGGGCGGCAGTACTTC. Encoded protein: CASSVDRGRQYF.

This clonotype was seen ten or more times. This sequence joins TRBV7-2 and TRBJ1-5; 7 bases are shared with TRBD1. The CDR3 covers 16 residues. The trim removed 3 bases at V and 0 bases at J, leaving 5 bases unmatched. CDR1 SGHTA and CDR2 FQGNSA come from the germline V gene. CDR3 protein: CASSFGTVYSNQPQHF. CDR3 nucleotide sequence: TGTGCCAGCAGCTTCGGGACAGTTTATAGCAATCAGCCCCAGCATTTT. The full variable domain, its missing parts supplied by reference TRBV7-2 and TRBJ1-5, is GAGVSQSPSNKVTEKGKDVELRCDPISGHTALYWYRQSLGQGLEFLIYFQGNSAPDKSGLPSDRFSAERTGGSVSTLTIQRTQQEDSAVYLCASSFGTVYSNQPQHFGDGTRLSIL.

This clonotype appeared many times. The J gene is TRBJ1-1, the V gene TRBV7-6; D is possibly TRBD1 (5 bases). V lost 0 bases to trimming and J lost 3 bases, with 14 bases between them. The V gene's germline CDR1 is SGHVS and CDR2 FNYEAQ. The CDR3 has 16 residues. CDR3 region: CASSLAVTGADTEAFF. Written as DNA, the CDR3 is TGTGCCAGCAGCTTAGCCGTTACAGGTGCTGACACTGAAGCTTTCTTT.

The genes are TRBV6-5 and TRBJ1-2; D is unresolved. From germline, CDR1 is MNHEY and CDR2 SVGAGI. With 5 bases removed from V and 2 bases from J, the gap between germline ends came to 9 bases. The CDR3 runs 13 residues. The CDR3 loop is CASSHTWNYGYTF. The DNA for the CDR3 is TGTGCCAGCAGTCATACATGGAACTATGGCTACACCTTC.

As regards this clonotype: Just one base apart from a much larger clone, this may be a read error. The genes are TRBV2 and TRBJ2-7; D may be TRBD1 (5 bases). CDR1 and CDR2 (germline): SNHLY, FYNNEI. The CDR3 covers 13 residues. This CDR3 is CDSSARESYEQYF. As DNA, the CDR3 is TGTGACAGCAGTGCCAGGGAATCCTACGAGCAGTACTTC.

The sample holds one count of this clonotype. The chain joins TRBV5-8 to TRBJ1-5; D ambiguous. The CDR3 runs 14 residues. CDR1 and CDR2 from the germline V gene are SGHTS and YDEGEE. The V end was cut by 3 bases, the J end by 6 bases, with 13 bases between. CDR3 region: CASSSGPGAQPQHF. CDR3 nucleotides: TGTGCCAGCAGCTCAGGTCCAGGAGCTCAGCCCCAGCATTTT.